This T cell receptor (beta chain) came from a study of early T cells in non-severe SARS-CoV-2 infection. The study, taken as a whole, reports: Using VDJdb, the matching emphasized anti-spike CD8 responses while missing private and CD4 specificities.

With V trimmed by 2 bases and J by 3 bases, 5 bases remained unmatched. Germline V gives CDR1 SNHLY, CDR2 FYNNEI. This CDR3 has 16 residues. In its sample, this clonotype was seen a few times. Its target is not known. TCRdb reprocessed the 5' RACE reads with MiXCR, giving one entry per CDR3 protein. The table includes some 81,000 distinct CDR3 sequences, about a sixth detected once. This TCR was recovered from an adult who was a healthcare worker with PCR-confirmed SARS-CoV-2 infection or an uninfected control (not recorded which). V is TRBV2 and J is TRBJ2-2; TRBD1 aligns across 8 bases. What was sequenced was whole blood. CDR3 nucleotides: TGTGCCAGCAGTGAAATTGGCAGGGGGCACACCGGGGAGCTGTTTTTT. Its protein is CASSEIGRGHTGELFF. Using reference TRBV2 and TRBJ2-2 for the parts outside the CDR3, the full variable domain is EPEVTQTPSHQVTQMGQEVILRCVPISNHLYFYWYRQILGQKVEFLVSFYNNEISEKSEIFDDQFSVERPDGSNFTLKIRSTKLEDSAMYFCASSEIGRGHTGELFFGEGSRLTVL.